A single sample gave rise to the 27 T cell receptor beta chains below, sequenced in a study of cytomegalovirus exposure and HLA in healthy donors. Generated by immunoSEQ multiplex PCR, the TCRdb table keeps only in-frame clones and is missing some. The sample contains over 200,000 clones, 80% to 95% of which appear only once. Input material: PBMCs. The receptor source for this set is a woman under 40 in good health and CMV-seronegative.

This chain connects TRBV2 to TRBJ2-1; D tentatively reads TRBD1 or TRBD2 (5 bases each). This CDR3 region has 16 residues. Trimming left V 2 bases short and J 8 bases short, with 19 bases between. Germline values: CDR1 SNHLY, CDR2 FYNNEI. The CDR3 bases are TGTGCCAGCAGTGAAACCGGGACCGCCCCGATGGATGAGCAGTTCTTC. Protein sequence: CASSETGTAPMDEQFF.

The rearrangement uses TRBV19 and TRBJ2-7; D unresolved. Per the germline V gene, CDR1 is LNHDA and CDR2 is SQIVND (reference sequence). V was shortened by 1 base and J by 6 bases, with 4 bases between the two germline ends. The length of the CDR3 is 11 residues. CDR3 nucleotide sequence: TGTGCCAGTAGTATAGTGAGCGAGCAGTACTTC. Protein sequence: CASSIVSEQYF.

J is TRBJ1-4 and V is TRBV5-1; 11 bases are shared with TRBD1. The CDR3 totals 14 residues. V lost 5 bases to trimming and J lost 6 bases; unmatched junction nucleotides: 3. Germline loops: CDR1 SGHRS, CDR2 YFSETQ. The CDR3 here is CASRTGQGDEKLFF. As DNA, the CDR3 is TGCGCCAGCAGAACGGGACAGGGGGATGAAAAACTGTTTTTT.

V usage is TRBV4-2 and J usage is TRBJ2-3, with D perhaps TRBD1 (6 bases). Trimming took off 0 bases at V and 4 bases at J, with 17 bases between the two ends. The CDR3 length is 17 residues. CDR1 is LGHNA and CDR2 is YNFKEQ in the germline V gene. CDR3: CASSQDSGEIVSDTQYF. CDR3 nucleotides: TGTGCCAGCAGCCAAGATTCAGGGGAGATCGTCTCAGATACGCAGTATTTT.

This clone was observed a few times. The CDR3 nucleotides read TGTGCCAGCAGTTCGCCCGGTGGGTACGAGCAGTACTTC. As protein: CASSSPGGYEQYF. The chain couples TRBV6-6 to TRBJ2-7; D remains unclear. Trimming removed 4 bases at V and 4 bases at J, with 11 bases between. The CDR3 loop spans 13 amino acids. Germline CDR1 is MNHNY and CDR2 is SVGAGI (reference sequence).

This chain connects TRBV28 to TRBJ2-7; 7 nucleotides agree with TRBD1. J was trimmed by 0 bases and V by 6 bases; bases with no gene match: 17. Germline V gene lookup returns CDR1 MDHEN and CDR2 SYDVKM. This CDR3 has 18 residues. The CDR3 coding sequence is TGTGCCAGCAGCTTAGATCCGAATCAGGGGGTGAACTCCTACGAGCAGTACTTC. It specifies CASSLDPNQGVNSYEQYF.

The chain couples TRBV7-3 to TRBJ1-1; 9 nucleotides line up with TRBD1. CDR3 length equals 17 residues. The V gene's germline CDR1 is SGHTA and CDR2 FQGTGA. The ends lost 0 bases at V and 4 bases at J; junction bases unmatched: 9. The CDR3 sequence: CASSLTGTGLLGTEAFF. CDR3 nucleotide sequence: TGTGCCAGCAGCTTAACGGGGACAGGGTTACTCGGCACTGAAGCTTTCTTT.

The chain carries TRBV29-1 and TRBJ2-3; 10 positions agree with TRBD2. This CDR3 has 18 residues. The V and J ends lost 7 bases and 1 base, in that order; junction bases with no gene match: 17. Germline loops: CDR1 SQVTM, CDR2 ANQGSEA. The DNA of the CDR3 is TGCAGCGCGAGAACCTGGGGGCTAGCGGGAGTGGGCACAGATACGCAGTATTTT. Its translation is CSARTWGLAGVGTDTQYF.

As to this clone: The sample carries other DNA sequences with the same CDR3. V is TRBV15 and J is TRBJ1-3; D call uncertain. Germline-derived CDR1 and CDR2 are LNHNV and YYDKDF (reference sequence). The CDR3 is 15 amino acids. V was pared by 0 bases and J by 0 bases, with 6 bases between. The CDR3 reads CATSRDRGSGNTIYF. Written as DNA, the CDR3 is TGTGCCACCAGCAGAGATCGGGGCTCTGGAAACACCATATATTTT.

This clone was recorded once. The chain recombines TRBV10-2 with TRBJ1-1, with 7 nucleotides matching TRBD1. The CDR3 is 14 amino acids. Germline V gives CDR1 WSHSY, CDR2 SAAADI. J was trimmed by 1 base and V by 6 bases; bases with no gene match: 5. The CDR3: CASRQTGPNTEAFF. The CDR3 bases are TGCGCCAGCAGACAGACAGGGCCGAACACTGAAGCTTTCTTT.

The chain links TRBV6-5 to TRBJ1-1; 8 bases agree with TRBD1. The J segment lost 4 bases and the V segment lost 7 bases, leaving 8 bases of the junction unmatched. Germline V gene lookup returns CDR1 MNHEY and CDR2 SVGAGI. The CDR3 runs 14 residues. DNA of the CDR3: TGTGCCAGCACCAAGACAGGGGTGGCCACTGAAGCTTTCTTT. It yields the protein CASTKTGVATEAFF.

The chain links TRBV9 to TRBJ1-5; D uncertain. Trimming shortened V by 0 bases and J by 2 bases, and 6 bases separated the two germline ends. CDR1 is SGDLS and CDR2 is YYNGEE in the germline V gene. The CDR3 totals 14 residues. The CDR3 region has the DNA TGTGCCAGCAGCGTAGCTGGAGGCAATCAGCCCCAGCATTTT. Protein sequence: CASSVAGGNQPQHF.

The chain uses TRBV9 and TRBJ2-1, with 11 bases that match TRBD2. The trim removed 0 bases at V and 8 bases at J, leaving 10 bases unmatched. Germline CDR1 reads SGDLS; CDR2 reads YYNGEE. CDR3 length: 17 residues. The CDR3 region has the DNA TGTGCCAGCAGCGTAGACCCGACTAGCGGGATCCGCCATGAGCAGTTCTTC. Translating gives CASSVDPTSGIRHEQFF.

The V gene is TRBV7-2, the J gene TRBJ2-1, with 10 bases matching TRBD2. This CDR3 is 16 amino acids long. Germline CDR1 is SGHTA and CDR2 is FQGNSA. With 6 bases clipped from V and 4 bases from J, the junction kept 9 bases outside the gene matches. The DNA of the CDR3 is TGTGCCAGCAGACAAACTAGCGGGGCCCCTTACAATGAGCAGTTCTTC. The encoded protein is CASRQTSGAPYNEQFF.

This chain's CDR3 is CASSPANEQFF. The CDR3 DNA follows: TGTGCCAGCAGTCCTGCCAATGAGCAGTTCTTC. The chain uses TRBV27 and TRBJ2-1; no reliable D call. Trimming took 5 bases from V and 6 from J, leaving 5 bases between them. Germline CDR1 reads MNHEY; CDR2 reads SMNVEV (reference sequence). The CDR3 extends over 11 amino acids.

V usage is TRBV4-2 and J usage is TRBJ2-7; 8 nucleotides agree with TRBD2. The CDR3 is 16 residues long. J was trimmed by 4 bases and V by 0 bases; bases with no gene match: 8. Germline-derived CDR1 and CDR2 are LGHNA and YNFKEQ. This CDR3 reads CASSQDSREVRYEQYF. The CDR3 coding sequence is TGTGCCAGCAGCCAAGATTCGCGGGAGGTAAGGTACGAGCAGTACTTC.

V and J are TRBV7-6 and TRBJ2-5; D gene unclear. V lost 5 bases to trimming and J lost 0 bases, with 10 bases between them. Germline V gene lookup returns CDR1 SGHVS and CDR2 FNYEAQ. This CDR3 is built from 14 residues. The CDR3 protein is CASSLNVYQETQYF. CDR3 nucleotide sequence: TGTGCCAGCAGCCTCAACGTGTACCAAGAGACCCAGTACTTC.

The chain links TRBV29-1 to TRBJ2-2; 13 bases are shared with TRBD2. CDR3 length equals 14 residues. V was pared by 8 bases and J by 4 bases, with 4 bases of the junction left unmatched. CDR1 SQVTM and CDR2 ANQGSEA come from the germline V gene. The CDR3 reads CSTGTSGTTGELFF. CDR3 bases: TGCAGCACCGGGACTAGCGGGACCACCGGGGAGCTGTTTTTT.

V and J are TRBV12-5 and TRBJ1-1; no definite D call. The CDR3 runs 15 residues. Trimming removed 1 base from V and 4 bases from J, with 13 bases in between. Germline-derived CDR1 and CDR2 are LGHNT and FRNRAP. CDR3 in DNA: TGTGCTAGTGGTTTGGGGGCCCCAGGCGTCACTGAAGCTTTCTTT. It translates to CASGLGAPGVTEAFF.

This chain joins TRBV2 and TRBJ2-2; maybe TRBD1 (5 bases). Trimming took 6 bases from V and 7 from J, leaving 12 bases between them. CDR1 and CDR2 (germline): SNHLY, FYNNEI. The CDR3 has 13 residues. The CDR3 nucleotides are TGTGCCAGCAGCCCAGGGTATGGCGGGGAGCTGTTTTTT. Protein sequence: CASSPGYGGELFF.

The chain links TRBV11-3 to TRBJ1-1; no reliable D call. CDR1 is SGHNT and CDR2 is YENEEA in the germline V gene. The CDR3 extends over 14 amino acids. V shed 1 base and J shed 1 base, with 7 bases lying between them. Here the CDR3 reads CASSLARRNTEAFF. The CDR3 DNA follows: TGTGCCAGCAGCTTAGCGCGGAGGAACACTGAAGCTTTCTTT. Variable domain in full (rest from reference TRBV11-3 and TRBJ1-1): EAGVVQSPRYKIIEKKQPVAFWCNPISGHNTLYWYLQNLGQGPELLIRYENEEAVDDSQLPKDRFSAERLKGVDSTLKIQPAELGDSAVYLCASSLARRNTEAFFGQGTRLTVV.

In DNA, the CDR3 is TGTGCCAGCAGCTCTAGCGGGAGGTGGGAAGATACGCAGTATTTT. It codes for CASSSSGRWEDTQYF. The V gene is TRBV5-4, the J gene TRBJ2-3; 11 nucleotides line up with TRBD2. Germline V gene data show CDR1 as SGHNT and CDR2 as YYREEE (reference sequence). The J segment lost 5 bases and the V segment lost 3 bases, leaving 5 bases of the junction unmatched. The CDR3 is 15 residues long.

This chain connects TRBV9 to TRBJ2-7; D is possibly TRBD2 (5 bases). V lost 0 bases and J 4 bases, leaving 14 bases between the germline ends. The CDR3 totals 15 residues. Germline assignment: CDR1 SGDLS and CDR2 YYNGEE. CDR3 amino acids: CASSVALIAWYEQYF. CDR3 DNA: TGTGCCAGCAGCGTAGCTCTGATAGCGTGGTACGAGCAGTACTTC.

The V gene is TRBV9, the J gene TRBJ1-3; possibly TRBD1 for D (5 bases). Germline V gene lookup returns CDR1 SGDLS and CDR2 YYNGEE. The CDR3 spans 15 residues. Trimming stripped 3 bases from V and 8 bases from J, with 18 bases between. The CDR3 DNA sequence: TGTGCCAGCAGCGCCCCAGAGGGGCAGGCCGACACCATATATTTT. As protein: CASSAPEGQADTIYF.

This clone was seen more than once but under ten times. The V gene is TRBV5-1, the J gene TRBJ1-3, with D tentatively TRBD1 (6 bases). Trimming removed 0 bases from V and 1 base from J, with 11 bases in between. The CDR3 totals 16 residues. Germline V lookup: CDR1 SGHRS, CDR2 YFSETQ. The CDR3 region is CASSLADSGSGNTIYF. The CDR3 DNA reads TGCGCCAGCAGCTTGGCGGACAGCGGTTCTGGAAACACCATATATTTT.

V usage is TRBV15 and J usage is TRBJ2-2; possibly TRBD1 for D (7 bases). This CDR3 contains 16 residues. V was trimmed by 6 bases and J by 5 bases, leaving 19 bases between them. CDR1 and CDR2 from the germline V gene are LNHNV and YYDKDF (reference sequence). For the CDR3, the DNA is TGTGCCACCAGAACAGGAGGCGCAGGGGGGACCGGGGAGCTGTTTTTT. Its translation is CATRTGGAGGTGELFF.

The CDR3 here is CASSVATGLGVGLSYNEQFF. The CDR3 bases are TGTGCCAGCAGCGTAGCGACGGGATTGGGGGTGGGTCTCTCCTACAATGAGCAGTTCTTC. This chain joins TRBV9 and TRBJ2-1; D is tentatively TRBD1 or TRBD2 (5 bases each). V lost 0 bases and J 0 bases, leaving 22 bases between the germline ends. Germline V CDR1 and CDR2: SGDLS, YYNGEE. CDR3 length: 20 residues.